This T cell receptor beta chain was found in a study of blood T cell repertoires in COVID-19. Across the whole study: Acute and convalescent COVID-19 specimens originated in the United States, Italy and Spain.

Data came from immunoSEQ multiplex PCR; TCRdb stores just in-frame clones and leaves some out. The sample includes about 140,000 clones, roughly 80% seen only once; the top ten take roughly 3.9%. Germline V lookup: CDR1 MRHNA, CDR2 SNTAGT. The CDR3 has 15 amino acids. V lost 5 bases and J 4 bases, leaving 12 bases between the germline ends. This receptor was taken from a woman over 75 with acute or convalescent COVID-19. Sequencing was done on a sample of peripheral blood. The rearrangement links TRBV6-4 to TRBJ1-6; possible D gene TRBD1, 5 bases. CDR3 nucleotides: TGTGCCAGCAGTCGCGCCGGGGGGTATAATTCACCCCTCCACTTT. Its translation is CASSRAGGYNSPLHF.